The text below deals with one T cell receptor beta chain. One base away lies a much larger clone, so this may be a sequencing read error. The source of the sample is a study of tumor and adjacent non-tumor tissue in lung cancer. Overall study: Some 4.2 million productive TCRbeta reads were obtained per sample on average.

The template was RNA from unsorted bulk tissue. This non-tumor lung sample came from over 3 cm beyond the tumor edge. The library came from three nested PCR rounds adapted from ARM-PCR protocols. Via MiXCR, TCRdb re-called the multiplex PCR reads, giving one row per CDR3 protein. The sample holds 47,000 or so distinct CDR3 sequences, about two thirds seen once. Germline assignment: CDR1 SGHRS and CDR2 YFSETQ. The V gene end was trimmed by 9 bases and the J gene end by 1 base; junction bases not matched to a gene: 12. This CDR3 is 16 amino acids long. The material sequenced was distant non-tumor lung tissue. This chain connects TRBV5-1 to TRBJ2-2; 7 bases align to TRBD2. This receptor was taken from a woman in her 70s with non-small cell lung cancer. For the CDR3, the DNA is TGCGCCAACACCATCCGAGCGGGAATGAACACCGGGGAGCTGTTTTTT. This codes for CANTIRAGMNTGELFF.